A single sample is the source of the 19 T cell receptor beta chains below, sequenced in a study of blood T cell repertoires in COVID-19 (dated by TCRdb to the early 2020s). Receptor libraries were prepared by the immunoSEQ multiplex PCR assay. TCRdb took over this immuneACCESS table, retaining in-frame rearrangements with V and J assigned. Such tables are incomplete; in checked studies, under half of the missing clones stem from an unresolved V gene, and the remainder is unexplained. The sample profile shows tens of thousands of clones; roughly 90% of them were found once. Roughly 8% of the sample rests with the top ten. Sequencing used peripheral blood. These receptors were taken from a man between 65 and 85 years old with active or convalescent COVID-19.

V usage is TRBV2 and J usage is TRBJ2-1; a weak D match, TRBD1 (6 bases). CDR3 size: 13 residues. V shed 7 bases and J shed 3 bases, with 10 bases lying between them. Germline V CDR1 and CDR2: SNHLY, FYNNEI. CDR3 sequence reads: CASILDSYNEQFF. The CDR3 DNA reads TGTGCCAGCATCCTGGACAGCTACAATGAGCAGTTCTTC.

In this sample, this clone turned up once. The chain couples TRBV19 to TRBJ2-5; 12 bases map to TRBD2. The CDR3 loop spans 13 amino acids. Germline V lookup: CDR1 LNHDA, CDR2 SQIVND (reference sequence). V was pared by 10 bases and J by 4 bases, with 4 bases of the junction left unmatched. The CDR3 here is CATTTSGRETQYF. The DNA for the CDR3 is TGTGCCACCACGACTAGCGGGAGAGAGACCCAGTACTTC.

V gene TRBV12-3 or TRBV12-4 combines with J gene TRBJ1-1; no firm D call. V lost 6 bases to trimming and J lost 1 base, with 9 bases between them. CDR3 length: 13 amino acids. The CDR3 DNA reads TGTGCCAGCAGGCCGCGACAGAACACTGAAGCTTTCTTT. This gives the protein CASRPRQNTEAFF.

The chain is built from TRBV6-5 and TRBJ1-2, with 7 bases fitting TRBD1. V trimming: 6 bases; J trimming: 4 bases; junction bases outside the gene matches: 11. This CDR3 is built from 15 residues. The germline CDR1 and CDR2 sequences are MNHEY and SVGAGI. The CDR3 DNA reads as TGTGCCAGCAGCCAATCACAGGGGTCTCTCTATGGCTACACCTTC. Translation: CASSQSQGSLYGYTF.

This sequence joins TRBV3-1 (or the pseudogene TRBV3-2) and TRBJ2-1; TRBD2 agrees at 7 bases. After removal of 0 bases from V and 1 base from J, the junction contained 6 bases not matched to a gene. The CDR3 is 17 amino acids. Germline-derived CDR1 and CDR2 are LGHDT and YNNKEL (reference sequence). CDR3 residues: CASSQDLLAVSYNEQFF. The CDR3 nucleotides are TGTGCCAGCAGCCAAGATCTGCTAGCGGTATCCTACAATGAGCAGTTCTTC.

The chain recombines TRBV30 with TRBJ1-2; 9 nucleotides line up with TRBD1. This CDR3 is 14 amino acids long. V gave up 1 base and J gave up 8 bases; unmatched junction bases: 8. Germline V gene data show CDR1 as GTSNPN and CDR2 as SVGIG (reference sequence). The CDR3 nucleotides read TGTGCCTGGAGTGGCGGGACAGGGACGTGGGGCTACACCTTC. Translating it yields CAWSGGTGTWGYTF.

The rearrangement joins TRBV6-2 or TRBV6-3 to TRBJ2-7, with TRBD2 matching 7 bases. Germline lookup yields CDR1 MNHEY and CDR2 SVGEGT. The CDR3 contains 15 residues. The V gene end was trimmed by 5 bases and the J gene end by 4 bases; junction bases not matched to a gene: 11. CDR3 nucleotides: TGTGCCAGCAGTAACCGGGAGGCCGGGCGGTACGAGCAGTACGTC. Protein: CASSNREAGRYEQYV.

V and J are TRBV21-1 and TRBJ2-7; the tabulated D call, TRBD2, remains unverified against the DNA. TRBV21-1 is annotated as a pseudogene. The CDR3 length is 17 residues. CDR3 sequence (DNA): TGTGCCAGCAGCAAACCCCTAGCGGGCCTAGGGTCCTACGAGCAGTACGTC. Translating it yields CASSKPLAGLGSYEQYV.

The gene calls are TRBV19 and TRBJ1-4; 7 nucleotides match TRBD1. V dropped 4 bases and J dropped 2; count of bases not matched to a gene: 1. The CDR3 sequence is 14 residues long. Germline assignment: CDR1 LNHDA and CDR2 SQIVND (reference sequence). The CDR3 region is CASSKQGTNEKLFF. CDR3 DNA: TGTGCCAGTAGTAAACAGGGGACTAATGAAAAACTGTTTTTT.

The J gene is TRBJ1-2, the V gene TRBV6-5; 9 nucleotides agree with TRBD1. Germline lookup yields CDR1 MNHEY and CDR2 SVGAGI. This CDR3 is built from 15 residues. The V segment lost 8 bases and the J segment 1 base; nucleotides outside the gene matches: 8. The CDR3 nucleotides are TGTGCCAGCTTGCCCTCGGGACAGGGTAACTATGGCTACACCTTC. The encoded protein is CASLPSGQGNYGYTF.

The V gene is TRBV6-2 or TRBV6-3, the J gene TRBJ2-2, with a tentative D call TRBD1 (6 bases). CDR1 is MNHEY and CDR2 is SVGEGT in the germline V gene. The CDR3 is 14 amino acids. Trimming took off 6 bases at V and 4 bases at J, with 12 bases between the two ends. The CDR3 here is CASSPGTSTGELFF. The CDR3 DNA sequence: TGTGCCAGCAGCCCCGGGACAAGCACCGGGGAGCTGTTTTTT.

V usage is TRBV5-6 and J usage is TRBJ2-1; 7 nucleotides align to TRBD1. The trim removed 0 bases at V and 2 bases at J, leaving 2 bases unmatched. The V gene's germline CDR1 is SGHDT and CDR2 YYEEEE. This CDR3 comprises 15 residues. CDR3 protein: CASSLEQGAYNEQFF. The DNA of the CDR3 is TGTGCCAGCAGCTTGGAGCAGGGGGCCTACAATGAGCAGTTCTTC.

The V call is TRBV18, the J call TRBJ1-6; possible D gene TRBD1, 5 bases. Deletions cut 1 base from V and 5 bases from J, with 12 bases between. The CDR3 loop spans 16 amino acids. Germline CDR1 and CDR2: KGHSH and LQKENI. The CDR3: CASSPLRQGDNSPLHF. In nucleotides, the CDR3 is TGTGCCAGCTCACCACTTCGCCAGGGCGATAATTCACCCCTCCACTTT. Supplemented by reference TRBV18 and TRBJ1-6, the full variable domain reads NAGVMQNPRHLVRRRGQEARLRCSPMKGHSHVYWYRQLPEEGLKFMVYLQKENIIDESGMPKERFSAEFPKEGPSILRIQQVVRGDSAAYFCASSPLRQGDNSPLHFGNGTRLTVT.

This chain uses TRBV7-6 with TRBJ2-7; D is unresolved. V lost 8 bases and J 2 bases, leaving 10 bases between the germline ends. The CDR3 has 12 residues. Per the germline V gene, CDR1 is SGHVS and CDR2 is FNYEAQ. CDR3: CASEPRTYEQYV. The CDR3 region has the DNA TGTGCCAGCGAGCCAAGAACCTACGAGCAGTACGTC.

The V call is TRBV3-1 (or the pseudogene TRBV3-2), the J call TRBJ2-5; 12 bases align to TRBD2. J gave up 3 bases and V 3 bases, and 8 bases lay outside the gene matches. The germline V gene encodes CDR1 LGHDT and CDR2 YNNKEL (reference sequence). This CDR3 region has 17 residues. CDR3 DNA sequence: TGTGCCAGCAGCCACATGACTAGCGGGGGTGCTGAAGAGACCCAGTACTTC. Protein: CASSHMTSGGAEETQYF.

This chain connects TRBV6-5 to TRBJ1-5; D is ambiguous. V was cut by 8 bases and J by 0 bases, with 8 bases left in between. CDR3 size: 13 residues. CDR1 and CDR2 from the germline V gene are MNHEY and SVGAGI. The CDR3 region has the DNA TGTGCCAGCGGCAAAGATAGCAATCAGCCCCAGCATTTT. This gives the protein CASGKDSNQPQHF.

The chain has TRBV14 and TRBJ1-3; 7 nucleotides align to TRBD1. J gave up 0 bases and V 4 bases, and 9 bases lay outside the gene matches. The length of the CDR3 is 17 residues. The V gene's germline CDR1 is SGHDN and CDR2 FVKESK. CDR3 loop: CASSRETGLGSGNTIYF. The CDR3 DNA is TGTGCCAGCAGCCGAGAGACAGGGCTTGGCTCTGGAAACACCATATATTTT.

V gene TRBV7-8 combines with J gene TRBJ2-5, with D uncertain. V shed 1 base and J shed 5 bases, with 17 bases lying between them. Germline assignment: CDR1 SGHVS and CDR2 FQNEAQ. This CDR3 has 16 amino acids. The CDR3 loop reads CASSLEIVFSRETQYF. CDR3 sequence (DNA): TGTGCCAGCAGCTTAGAAATAGTTTTTAGTCGGGAGACCCAGTACTTC. Drawing the rest from reference TRBV7-8 and TRBJ2-5, the complete variable domain is GAGVSQSPRYKVAKRGQDVALRCDPISGHVSLFWYQQALGQGPEFLTYFQNEAQLDKSGLPSDRFFAERPEGSVSTLKIQRTQQEDSAVYLCASSLEIVFSRETQYFGPGTRLLVL.

J is TRBJ2-1 and V is TRBV9, with 9 bases aligning to TRBD2. The V segment lost 0 bases and the J segment 10 bases; nucleotides outside the gene matches: 8. The CDR3 length is 15 residues. Per germline, CDR1 SGDLS and CDR2 YYNGEE. CDR3 sequence (DNA): TGTGCCAGCAGCGTAGATTTGCGGGGGGGCGGCGAGCAGTTCTTC. Amino acid sequence: CASSVDLRGGGEQFF.